Below are 7 T cell receptor beta chains sequenced from a single sample in a study of spatial heterogeneity in lung cancer. Time point meaning: blood at routine non-recurrence follow-up after resection. Unsorted whole RNA of tumor, nontumor lung or frozen PBMC was sequenced. TCRdb used MiXCR to reprocess the 5' RACE reads, holding one entry per CDR3 protein. The table records around 110,000 distinct CDR3 sequences, 12% of them present only once. The sample here was PBMCs, taken at follow-up. The receptors come from a male donor with early-stage non-small cell lung cancer.

The table lists this clonotype with a few counts. CDR3 region: CASSLRLAGSSYEQYF. CDR3 sequence (DNA): TGCGCCAGCAGCTTGCGACTAGCGGGGAGCTCCTACGAGCAGTACTTC. The chain carries TRBV5-1 and TRBJ2-7; 11 bases line up with TRBD2. The CDR3 runs to 16 residues. With 1 base clipped from V and 0 bases from J, the junction kept 3 bases outside the gene matches. CDR1 SGHRS and CDR2 YFSETQ come from the germline V gene.

This chain joins TRBV5-1 and TRBJ2-1, with 7 bases lining up with TRBD1. The CDR3 has 13 residues. V shed 2 bases, J shed 8 bases, and the junction held 4 bases outside the gene matches. The germline V gene has CDR1 SGHRS and CDR2 YFSETQ. The CDR3 DNA follows: TGCGCCAGCAGCTTCGACAGGGTGGATGAGCAGTTCTTC. It specifies CASSFDRVDEQFF.

This clonotype was recorded at least ten times. V gene TRBV4-1 combines with J gene TRBJ2-5; D is undetermined. The CDR3 is made up of 12 amino acids. Trimming stripped 0 bases from V and 13 bases from J, with 12 bases between. Germline V gives CDR1 MGHRA, CDR2 YSYEKL. Here the CDR3 DNA reads TGCGCCAGCAGCCAAGATCGAAAGAGGCTGTACTTC. It specifies CASSQDRKRLYF.

Ten or more counts support this clonotype. The gene calls are TRBV10-3 and TRBJ1-3, with D unresolved. Per germline, CDR1 ENHRY and CDR2 SYGVKD. The germline V and J ends were trimmed by 11 bases and 0 bases, with 11 bases remaining between them. The CDR3 consists of 13 residues. This chain's CDR3 is CASRSHSGNTIYF. CDR3 sequence (DNA): TGTGCCTCCAGATCCCACTCTGGAAACACCATATATTTT.

This clonotype has more than one count but fewer than ten. The chain links TRBV10-2 to TRBJ1-5; TRBD1 matches 8 bases. The germline gives CDR1 WSHSY, CDR2 SAAADI. The CDR3 spans 15 residues. After removal of 7 bases from V and 3 bases from J, the junction contained 8 bases not matched to a gene. The CDR3 region has the DNA TGCGCCAGCACCCGATCGGACAGGGACAATCAGCCCCAGCATTTT. This gives the protein CASTRSDRDNQPQHF.

The chain has TRBV6-1 and TRBJ1-5; 9 nucleotides match TRBD1. The ends lost 2 bases at V and 1 base at J; junction bases unmatched: 6. The CDR3 runs to 17 residues. Germline CDR1 MNHNS, CDR2 SASEGT. CDR3 DNA sequence: TGTGCCAGCAGTGAAAGGGGACAGGGCGGGAGCAATCAGCCCCAGCATTTT. This encodes CASSERGQGGSNQPQHF.

This clonotype appeared many times. The chain uses TRBV4-2 and TRBJ1-6; 9 bases align to TRBD1. Trimming removed 3 bases from V and 16 bases from J; junction bases left unmatched: 16. Per germline, CDR1 LGHNA and CDR2 YNFKEQ. CDR3 length equals 16 residues. The CDR3 loop reads CASSHPMRGTGTELHF. DNA for the CDR3: TGTGCCAGCAGCCACCCGATGAGAGGGACAGGGACGGAACTCCACTTT.